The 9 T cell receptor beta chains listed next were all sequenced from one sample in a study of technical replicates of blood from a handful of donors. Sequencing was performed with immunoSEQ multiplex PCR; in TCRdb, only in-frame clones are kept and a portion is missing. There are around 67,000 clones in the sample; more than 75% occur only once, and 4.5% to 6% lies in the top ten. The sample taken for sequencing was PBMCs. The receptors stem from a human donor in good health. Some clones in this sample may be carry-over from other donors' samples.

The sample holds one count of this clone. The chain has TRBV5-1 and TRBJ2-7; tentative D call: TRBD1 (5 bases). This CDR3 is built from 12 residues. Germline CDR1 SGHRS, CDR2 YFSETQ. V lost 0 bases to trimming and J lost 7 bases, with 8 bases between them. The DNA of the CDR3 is TGCGCCAGCAGCTTGGAAGGGGCGGAGCAGTACTTC. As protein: CASSLEGAEQYF.

The CDR3, as DNA: TGTGCCAGTAGTATAGATCGGGGGGGGAGCAATCAGCCCCAGCATTTT. Residues: CASSIDRGGSNQPQHF. The V call is TRBV19, the J call TRBJ1-5, with D tentatively TRBD1 (5 bases). Germline CDR1 and CDR2: LNHDA and SQIVND (reference sequence). V was shortened by 0 bases and J by 1 base, with 10 bases between the two germline ends. This CDR3 spans 16 amino acids.

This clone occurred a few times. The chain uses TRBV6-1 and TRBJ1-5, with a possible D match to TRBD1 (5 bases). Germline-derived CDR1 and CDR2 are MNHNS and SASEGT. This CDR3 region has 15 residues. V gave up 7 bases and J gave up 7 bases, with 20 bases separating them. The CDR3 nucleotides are TGTGCCAGCATCCTGGGTTCGGGGGTTGTCCAGCCCCAGCATTTT. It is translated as CASILGSGVVQPQHF.

CDR3 in amino acids: CASSPPSGGKETQYF. CDR3 nucleotide sequence: TGTGCCAGCAGTCCCCCATCAGGGGGCAAAGAGACCCAGTACTTC. The J gene is TRBJ2-5, the V gene TRBV27; TRBD1 agrees at 8 bases. The CDR3 extends over 15 amino acids. Trimming removed 5 bases from V and 3 bases from J; junction bases left unmatched: 8. Germline-derived CDR1 and CDR2 are MNHEY and SMNVEV (reference sequence).

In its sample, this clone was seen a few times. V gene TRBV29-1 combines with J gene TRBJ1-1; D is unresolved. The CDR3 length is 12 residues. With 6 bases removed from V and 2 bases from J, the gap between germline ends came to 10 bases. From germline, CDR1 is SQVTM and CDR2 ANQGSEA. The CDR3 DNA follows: TGCAGCGTGGCCCGATCCAACACTGAAGCTTTCTTT. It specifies CSVARSNTEAFF.

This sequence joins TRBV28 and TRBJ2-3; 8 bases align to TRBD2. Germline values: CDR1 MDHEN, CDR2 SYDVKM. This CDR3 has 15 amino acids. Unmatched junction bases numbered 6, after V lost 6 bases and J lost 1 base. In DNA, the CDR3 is TGTGCCAGCAGGGGTAGCGGGGTTCGCACAGATACGCAGTATTTT. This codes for CASRGSGVRTDTQYF.

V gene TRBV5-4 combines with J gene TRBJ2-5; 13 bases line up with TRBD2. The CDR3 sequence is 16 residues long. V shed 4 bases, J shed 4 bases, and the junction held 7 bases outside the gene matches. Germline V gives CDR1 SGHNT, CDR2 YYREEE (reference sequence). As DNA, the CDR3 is TGTGCCAGCAGCCGACTGGGACTAGCGGGAATAGAGACCCAGTACTTC. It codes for CASSRLGLAGIETQYF. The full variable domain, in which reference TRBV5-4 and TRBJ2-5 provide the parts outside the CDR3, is ETGVTQSPTHLIKTRGQQVTLRCSSQSGHNTVSWYQQALGQGPQFIFQYYREEENGRGNFPPRFSGLQFPNYSSELNVNALELDDSALYLCASSRLGLAGIETQYFGPGTRLLVL.

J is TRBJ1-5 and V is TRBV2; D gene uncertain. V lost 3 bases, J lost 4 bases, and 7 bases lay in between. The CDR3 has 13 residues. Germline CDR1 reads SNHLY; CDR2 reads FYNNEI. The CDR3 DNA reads TGTGCCAGCAGTGACCATCTAAATCAGCCCCAGCATTTT. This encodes CASSDHLNQPQHF.

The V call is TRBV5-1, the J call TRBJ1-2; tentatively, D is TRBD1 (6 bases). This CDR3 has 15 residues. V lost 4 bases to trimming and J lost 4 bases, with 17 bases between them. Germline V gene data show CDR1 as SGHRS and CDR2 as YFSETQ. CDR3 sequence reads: CASSPGGDRIYGYTF. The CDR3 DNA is TGCGCCAGCAGCCCGGGGGGTGACAGGATCTATGGCTACACCTTC. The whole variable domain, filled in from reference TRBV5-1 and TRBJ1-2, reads KAGVTQTPRYLIKTRGQQVTLSCSPISGHRSVSWYQQTPGQGLQFLFEYFSETQRNKGNFPGRFSGRQFSNSRSEMNVSTLELGDSALYLCASSPGGDRIYGYTFGSGTRLTVV.